This T cell receptor beta chain was sequenced for a study of blood T cell repertoires in COVID-19. Study background: Samples came from the United States, Italy and Spain, spanning acute and convalescent COVID-19. T cells, B-cell-depleted T cells, or PBMCs supplied cDNA or gDNA.

The CDR3 is made up of 16 amino acids. Deletions cut 5 bases from V and 2 bases from J, with 17 bases between. CDR1 is ENHRY, CDR2 SYGVKD, per germline. As originally analysed: Researchers report that nucleated cell counts were estimated from reference gene primer amplification. Only in-frame clones appear in the TCRdb table, and some are missing; sequencing was by immunoSEQ multiplex PCR. V, J and clone size are taken as reported in that table, and D and trimming were inferred from the DNA itself. The sample yields over 55,000 clones, about 80% seen once. V is TRBV10-3 and J is TRBJ2-3; maybe TRBD1 (5 bases). The receptor comes from a woman between 55 and 75 years old with acute or convalescent COVID-19. Sequenced input: peripheral blood. CDR3 sequence reads: CAISTSRQGVTDTQYF. CDR3 DNA: TGTGCCATCAGTACGAGCCGCCAGGGTGTCACAGATACGCAGTATTTT.